The T cell receptor beta chain described here comes from a study of T cells in Graves' hyperthyroidism and ophthalmopathy. Study conclusions and caveats: Most thyroid clonotypes expanded above 0.001 were also detected in blood.

The CDR3 regions of TCR beta were amplified from RNA transcripts. In the first-round RT-PCR of the TCR CDR3, the HTBI primer set was used. TCRdb re-analysed the multiplex PCR reads in MiXCR, keeping a single row per CDR3 protein. There are roughly 640,000 distinct CDR3 sequences in the sample; around 16% occur only once, and 2.5% to 4% lies in the top ten. Germline values: CDR1 SNHLY, CDR2 FYNNEI. V shed 5 bases, J shed 2 bases, and the junction held 7 bases outside the gene matches. The CDR3 loop spans 15 amino acids. With regard to this clonotype: The antigen is unknown.

V and J are TRBV2 and TRBJ2-7; 9 positions agree with TRBD1. This clonotype originated in a woman aged 35 to 49 with Graves' ophthalmopathy. Material: blood. CDR3 sequence reads: CASSQGTGLTYEQYF. CDR3 nucleotides: TGTGCCAGCAGTCAAGGGACAGGGCTAACCTACGAGCAGTACTTC.